These 25 T cell receptor beta chains were all obtained from the same sample, sequenced in a study of blood T cell repertoires in COVID-19. The protocol was immunoSEQ multiplex PCR, while the TCRdb copy is restricted to in-frame clones and leaves out a portion. The data hold more than 150,000 clones, with more than 80% observed a single time. The sequencing sample was made of peripheral blood. The receptors here all came from a woman aged 80 or older with COVID-19, enrolled during active disease.

V is TRBV6-1 and J is TRBJ1-1; D not certain. The CDR3 spans 14 residues. Deletions cut 0 bases from V and 6 bases from J, with 11 bases between. The V gene's germline CDR1 is MNHNS and CDR2 SASEGT. The CDR3 loop reads CASSEALVEAEAFF. CDR3 nucleotide sequence: TGTGCCAGCAGTGAAGCGTTGGTCGAGGCTGAAGCTTTCTTT.

CDR3 amino acids: CASSQTTYPGSYEQYF. The DNA for the CDR3 is TGCGCCAGCAGTCAGACAACATACCCAGGGTCGTACGAGCAGTACTTC. The rearrangement links TRBV23-1 to TRBJ2-7; TRBD1 might be the D (5 bases). TRBV23-1 is noted as an ORF with a role that remains uncertain. This CDR3 contains 16 residues. Trimming removed 3 bases from V and 4 bases from J, with 19 bases in between.

The CDR3 region has the DNA TGTGCCAGCAGCTTGAGGGGGTATGGCTACACCTTC. Amino acids: CASSLRGYGYTF. This chain uses TRBV5-8 with TRBJ1-2; D is perhaps TRBD1 (6 bases). This CDR3 contains 12 residues. V lost 1 base and J lost 5, with 6 bases in between. Germline values: CDR1 SGHTS, CDR2 YDEGEE.

The V and J genes are TRBV28 and TRBJ2-4; 10 nucleotides match TRBD2. Germline values: CDR1 MDHEN, CDR2 SYDVKM. Trimming at V came to 6 bases and at J to 0 bases, leaving 17 bases not matched to a gene. This CDR3 contains 20 residues. DNA of the CDR3: TGTGCCAGCAGGAATGAGGAACTAGCGGGACTGCGGCCAGCCAAAAACATTCAGTACTTC. Translating it yields CASRNEELAGLRPAKNIQYF.

The rearrangement uses TRBV7-9 and TRBJ1-1; 7 nucleotides align to TRBD1. Germline V gene lookup returns CDR1 SEHNR and CDR2 FQNEAQ (reference sequence). V shed 3 bases and J 3 bases; nucleotides not matched to a gene: 4. The CDR3 totals 14 residues. CDR3 protein: CASSFEGADTEAFF. The CDR3 nucleotides read TGTGCCAGCAGCTTTGAGGGGGCCGACACTGAAGCTTTCTTT.

This chain links TRBV18 with TRBJ2-3; 12 bases match TRBD2. There are 14 residues in the CDR3. The trim removed 5 bases at V and 6 bases at J, leaving 3 bases unmatched. Looked up from germline, CDR1 is KGHSH and CDR2 is LQKENI. CDR3 in DNA: TGTGCCAGCTCAAGCCTAGCGGGAGGGGATACGCAGTATTTT. Its translation: CASSSLAGGDTQYF.

The chain is built from TRBV3-1 (or the pseudogene TRBV3-2) and TRBJ1-2, with 8 bases that match TRBD1. This CDR3 region has 18 residues. Trimming at V came to 1 base and at J to 5 bases, leaving 15 bases not matched to a gene. Germline CDR1 LGHDT, CDR2 YNNKEL (reference sequence). CDR3 in amino acids: CASSQAFDRGTGVYGYTF. The CDR3 DNA reads TGTGCCAGCAGCCAAGCCTTTGACAGGGGCACCGGGGTGTATGGCTACACCTTC.

The V call is TRBV27, the J call TRBJ1-1; 7 bases are shared with TRBD1. Germline V gene sequence: CDR1 MNHEY, CDR2 SMNVEV (reference sequence). CDR3 length equals 13 residues. The V and J ends lost 5 bases and 12 bases, in that order; junction bases with no gene match: 12. The CDR3 nucleotides are TGTGCCAGCAGTCAAAAAAGGGGGCGCGTAACTTTCTTT. It encodes CASSQKRGRVTFF.

This chain joins TRBV5-5 and TRBJ2-1; 14 nucleotides line up with TRBD2. This CDR3 comprises 16 residues. V lost 3 bases to trimming and J lost 4 bases; unmatched junction nucleotides: 3. CDR1 and CDR2 (germline): SGHKS, YYEKEE (reference sequence). The CDR3 coding sequence is TGTGCCAGCAGCTGGGGACTAGCGGGGGTATACAATGAGCAGTTCTTC. Translated: CASSWGLAGVYNEQFF.

The chain couples TRBV2 to TRBJ1-4; D is unresolved. Germline V gene sequence: CDR1 SNHLY, CDR2 FYNNEI. This CDR3 has 16 residues. Trimming pared 4 bases from V and 5 bases from J, leaving 17 bases between. DNA for the CDR3: TGTGCCAGCAGTGGAACGGGTTCGCTTGGAAATGAAAAACTGTTTTTT. This gives the protein CASSGTGSLGNEKLFF. The full variable domain, completed using reference TRBV2 and TRBJ1-4, is EPEVTQTPSHQVTQMGQEVILRCVPISNHLYFYWYRQILGQKVEFLVSFYNNEISEKSEIFDDQFSVERPDGSNFTLKIRSTKLEDSAMYFCASSGTGSLGNEKLFFGSGTQLSVL.

The rearrangement joins TRBV5-1 to TRBJ1-1; 11 positions match TRBD1. The CDR3 spans 17 residues. Unmatched junction bases numbered 6, after V lost 0 bases and J lost 2 bases. Germline CDR1 reads SGHRS; CDR2 reads YFSETQ. CDR3 bases: TGCGCCAGCAGCTTGGAGGACAGGGGGCCGGCAAACACTGAAGCTTTCTTT. Its protein is CASSLEDRGPANTEAFF.

This clone was picked up one time. This chain links TRBV11-2 with TRBJ2-7; 14 bases agree with TRBD2. Germline assignment: CDR1 SGHAT and CDR2 FQNNGV. The CDR3 runs 18 residues. The trim removed 5 bases at V and 1 base at J, leaving 10 bases unmatched. The CDR3 DNA follows: TGTGCCAGCAGCCGCACGACTAGCGGGGGGGCCGGATCCTACGAGCAGTACTTC. It specifies CASSRTTSGGAGSYEQYF. The variable domain in full, with the rest retrieved from reference TRBV11-2 and TRBJ2-7, is EAGVAQSPRYKIIEKRQSVAFWCNPISGHATLYWYQQILGQGPKLLIQFQNNGVVDDSQLPKDRFSAERLKGVDSTLKIQPAKLEDSAVYLCASSRTTSGGAGSYEQYFGPGTRLTVT.

Only one count was recorded for this clone. CDR3 sequence reads: CASRGTGAPKETQYF. The CDR3 coding sequence is TGTGCCAGCAGGGGGACAGGGGCCCCCAAAGAGACCCAGTACTTC. The chain combines TRBV27 with TRBJ2-5; 10 bases fit TRBD1. CDR1 and CDR2 (germline): MNHEY, SMNVEV (reference sequence). This CDR3 comprises 15 residues. The V and J ends lost 6 bases and 3 bases, in that order; junction bases with no gene match: 7.

This clone was observed a few times. The V call is TRBV7-3, the J call TRBJ1-1; the match to TRBD1 covers 7 bases. This CDR3 has 14 residues. The germline V gene has CDR1 SGHTA and CDR2 FQGTGA. V dropped 0 bases and J dropped 4; count of bases not matched to a gene: 2. DNA for the CDR3: TGTGCCAGCAGCTTAACAGGGGGCGGCACTGAAGCTTTCTTT. Residues: CASSLTGGGTEAFF.

The chain has TRBV25-1 and TRBJ2-2, with D uncertain. This CDR3 is built from 15 residues. Germline V gives CDR1 MGHDK, CDR2 SYGVNS. Trimming left V 4 bases short and J 4 bases short, with 13 bases between. The chain's CDR3 is CASSVTARGTGELFF. CDR3 in DNA: TGTGCCAGCAGTGTTACAGCTCGTGGCACCGGGGAGCTGTTTTTT.

The V and J genes are TRBV24-1 and TRBJ2-3; D remains ambiguous. CDR1 is KGHDR and CDR2 is SFDVKD in the germline V gene. The CDR3 runs 13 residues. Trimming cost V 1 base and J 4 bases, with 5 bases left between them. The CDR3: CATSDFSPDTQYF. The CDR3 DNA follows: TGTGCCACCAGTGATTTCAGTCCAGATACGCAGTATTTT.

The rearrangement links TRBV29-1 to TRBJ2-7; D is undetermined. From germline, CDR1 is SQVTM and CDR2 ANQGSEA. CDR3 length: 14 amino acids. The V end lost 1 base, the J end lost 3 bases, and 13 bases lay between the germline ends. CDR3 in DNA: TGCAGCGTTGAAGCGGCAGCTTCAGGCTACGAGCAGTACTTC. Translation gives CSVEAAASGYEQYF.

This clone has just one count. The CDR3 DNA follows: TGTGCCAGCAGCCAAGATCGGGACAGGGGTTGGATGAACACTGAAGCTTTCTTT. Protein sequence: CASSQDRDRGWMNTEAFF. The rearrangement uses TRBV3-1 (or the pseudogene TRBV3-2) and TRBJ1-1, with 10 positions matching TRBD1. The V and J ends lost 0 bases and 0 bases, in that order; junction bases with no gene match: 7. The CDR3 covers 18 residues. The germline V gene encodes CDR1 LGHDT and CDR2 YNNKEL (reference sequence).

This clone was recorded once. The rearrangement uses TRBV11-3 and TRBJ2-1; 9 nucleotides match TRBD1. With V trimmed by 4 bases and J by 8 bases, 6 bases remained unmatched. Germline loops: CDR1 SGHNT, CDR2 YENEEA. This CDR3 has 14 amino acids. The CDR3: CASSSLDRGDEQFF. CDR3 in DNA: TGTGCCAGCAGCTCCCTGGACAGGGGCGATGAGCAGTTCTTC.

The rearrangement links TRBV7-7 to TRBJ2-1, with a tentative D call TRBD1 (6 bases). This CDR3 comprises 15 residues. The V gene lost 5 bases and the J gene lost 3 bases, with 14 bases spanning the gap. Germline values: CDR1 SSHAT, CDR2 FNYEAQ (reference sequence). The CDR3: CASSVDRSIYNEQFF. CDR3 nucleotide sequence: TGTGCCAGCAGCGTAGACAGGTCCATCTACAATGAGCAGTTCTTC.

The rearrangement uses TRBV27 and TRBJ2-7, with D possibly being TRBD2 (5 bases). Germline V gene data show CDR1 as MNHEY and CDR2 as SMNVEV (reference sequence). Trimming removed 6 bases from V and 3 bases from J, with 15 bases in between. The CDR3 contains 14 residues. The DNA of the CDR3 is TGTGCCAGCAGACGAACTAGGAGTAGCTACGAGCAGTACTTC. Translating it yields CASRRTRSSYEQYF.

The chain couples TRBV19 to TRBJ2-7; D may be TRBD2 (5 bases). V lost 5 bases to trimming and J lost 4 bases, with 12 bases between them. Germline values: CDR1 LNHDA, CDR2 SQIVND (reference sequence). CDR3 length: 13 residues. CDR3 nucleotides: TGTGCCAGTAGTCCCTTAGGCGGGTACGAGCAGTACTTC. Translation gives CASSPLGGYEQYF.

V is TRBV27 and J is TRBJ1-5, with D possibly being TRBD1 (5 bases). Germline assignment: CDR1 MNHEY and CDR2 SMNVEV (reference sequence). The CDR3 is made up of 15 amino acids. V was pared by 7 bases and J by 2 bases, with 15 bases between. CDR3 protein: CASKGWAGGNQPQHF. DNA for the CDR3: TGTGCCAGCAAGGGGTGGGCAGGTGGCAATCAGCCCCAGCATTTT.

The chain recombines TRBV18 with TRBJ2-7, with 7 nucleotides matching TRBD1. Per germline, CDR1 KGHSH and CDR2 LQKENI. The CDR3 covers 15 residues. The trim removed 5 bases at V and 1 base at J, leaving 8 bases unmatched. CDR3 DNA: TGTGCCAGCTCAGGCTTCGGGACAGCGTCCTACGAGCAGTACTTC. It translates to CASSGFGTASYEQYF.

V usage is TRBV5-6 and J usage is TRBJ1-1; tentatively, D is TRBD1 (6 bases). CDR1 is SGHDT, CDR2 YYEEEE, per germline. CDR3 length: 14 residues. The V gene lost 0 bases and the J gene lost 4 bases, with 10 bases spanning the gap. CDR3 residues: CASSLDIGGTEAFF. The CDR3 coding sequence is TGTGCCAGCAGCTTGGATATAGGGGGCACTGAAGCTTTCTTT.